Shown below are 17 T cell receptor beta chains from a single sample sequenced in a study of T cells in Graves' hyperthyroidism and ophthalmopathy. The TCR beta CDR3 regions underwent amplification using RNA transcripts as the source. The HTBI primer set drove a first-round RT-PCR of the TCR CDR3. Using its own MiXCR run on the multiplex PCR reads, TCRdb lists one record per CDR3 protein. The sample lists fewer than 250,000 distinct CDR3 sequences; 15% to 20% were seen once. Material for sequencing was blood. These receptors originate from a woman between 18 and 30 years old with Graves' ophthalmopathy.

This clonotype came up many times. The chain couples TRBV18 to TRBJ1-1; maybe TRBD1 (5 bases). Germline-derived CDR1 and CDR2 are KGHSH and LQKENI. This CDR3 contains 12 residues. Trimming cost V 3 bases and J 10 bases, with 12 bases left between them. The CDR3 sequence is CASSPDSKGAFF. In nucleotides, the CDR3 is TGTGCCAGCTCACCCGACAGTAAAGGAGCTTTCTTT.

There are many counts of this clonotype. J is TRBJ1-3 and V is TRBV12-3 or TRBV12-4, with a possible D match to TRBD1 (5 bases). The CDR3 has 15 amino acids. Trimming took off 6 bases at V and 4 bases at J, with 16 bases between the two ends. This CDR3 reads CASSRSGGDGNTIYF. In DNA form, the CDR3 reads TGTGCCAGCAGCCGTAGTGGGGGTGACGGAAACACCATATATTTT.

This clonotype was counted many times. The chain recombines TRBV6-1 with TRBJ2-7; 7 bases line up with TRBD2. V lost 6 bases, J lost 0 bases, and 8 bases stayed unmatched. The CDR3 contains 15 residues. Germline loops: CDR1 MNHNS, CDR2 SASEGT. The CDR3 DNA reads TGTGCCAGCAGGAAAGGACTAGGGGACTCCTACGAGCAGTACTTC. Its translation is CASRKGLGDSYEQYF.

Many counts were recorded for this clonotype. J is TRBJ2-2 and V is TRBV20-1; 7 bases match TRBD2. J lost 2 bases, V lost 8 bases, and 8 bases had no gene match. Germline CDR1 DFQATT, CDR2 SNEGSKA (reference sequence). The CDR3 consists of 14 residues. In nucleotides, the CDR3 is TGCAGTCCCAGGAGCGGGGACAACACCGGGGAGCTGTTTTTT. Translating it yields CSPRSGDNTGELFF.

This clonotype was recorded a few times. This may come from a read error, since a much larger clone is one base off. J is TRBJ2-3 and V is TRBV7-6, with D possibly being TRBD1 or TRBD2 (7 bases each). Germline CDR1 and CDR2: SGHVS and FNYEAQ. This CDR3 has 18 amino acids. In DNA, the CDR3 is TGTGCCAGCAGCCCCCTAGGGGGCGGGGGCGCGAATACAGATATGCAGTATTTT. It specifies CASSPLGGGGANTDMQYF.

This clonotype came up many times. This chain uses TRBV2 with TRBJ1-2, with no clear D. From germline, CDR1 is SNHLY and CDR2 FYNNEI. Trimming shortened V by 4 bases and J by 5 bases, and 20 bases separated the two germline ends. This CDR3 has 16 residues. The DNA for the CDR3 is TGTGCCAGCAGTGGAGAGGACGGGAGGAAGGGTTATGGCTACACCTTC. The encoded protein is CASSGEDGRKGYGYTF. Full variable domain (outside the CDR3, taken from reference TRBV2 and TRBJ1-2): EPEVTQTPSHQVTQMGQEVILRCVPISNHLYFYWYRQILGQKVEFLVSFYNNEISEKSEIFDDQFSVERPDGSNFTLKIRSTKLEDSAMYFCASSGEDGRKGYGYTFGSGTRLTVV.

This clonotype came up many times. The J gene is TRBJ1-2, the V gene TRBV3-1, with TRBD1 as a possible D gene (6 bases). V was clipped by 6 bases and J by 2 bases, with 13 bases between them. Germline-derived CDR1 and CDR2 are LGHDT and YNNKEL (reference sequence). The CDR3 sequence is 14 residues long. DNA of the CDR3: TGTGCCAGCAGTTACGGGACACTGAACTATGGCTACACCTTC. Translating it yields CASSYGTLNYGYTF.

This clonotype has ten or more counts. The chain joins TRBV4-1 to TRBJ1-1; D gene ambiguous. V was trimmed by 1 base and J by 5 bases, leaving 14 bases between them. The V gene's germline CDR1 is MGHRA and CDR2 YSYEKL. There are 15 residues in the CDR3. The CDR3 DNA follows: TGCGCCAGCAGCCAAGTAGGCAAGGTGATGACTGAAGCTTTCTTT. Protein sequence: CASSQVGKVMTEAFF.

This clonotype has just a few counts. V gene TRBV7-6 combines with J gene TRBJ2-5, with D unresolved. Between the trimmed V and J ends, which lost 3 bases and 5 bases, there was a span of 13 bases. Per the germline V gene, CDR1 is SGHVS and CDR2 is FNYEAQ. The CDR3 loop spans 14 amino acids. CDR3 in amino acids: CASSLRTDRETQYF. CDR3 coding DNA: TGTGCCAGCAGCTTGAGGACGGACCGGGAGACCCAGTACTTC.

A word on this clonotype: Germline is not matched at one junction end, which may reflect a read error. V gene TRBV11-3 combines with J gene TRBJ2-5, with 11 bases matching TRBD2. Per the germline V gene, CDR1 is SGHNT and CDR2 is YENEEA. The CDR3 length is 18 residues. The CDR3 coding sequence is TGTGCCGGCAGCTCTGGGCGGGGACTAGCGGACCCCCGGGAGACCCAGTACTTC. Amino acid sequence: CAGSSGRGLADPRETQYF.

The chain uses TRBV6-1 and TRBJ2-2; tentatively, D is TRBD1 (6 bases). There are 12 residues in the CDR3. Germline CDR1 reads MNHNS; CDR2 reads SASEGT. V lost 8 bases, J lost 7 bases, and 11 bases lay in between. The CDR3 sequence is CASRTGNGELFF. In DNA form, the CDR3 reads TGTGCCAGCCGCACAGGGAACGGGGAGCTGTTTTTT.

This clonotype was detected many times. The rearrangement joins TRBV18 to TRBJ2-7, with TRBD1 as a possible D gene (5 bases). V shed 1 base and J shed 4 bases, with 8 bases lying between them. The CDR3 has 13 amino acids. Germline V gives CDR1 KGHSH, CDR2 LQKENI. CDR3 in amino acids: CASSPRDRYEQYF. The CDR3 DNA reads as TGTGCCAGCTCACCACGTGACAGATACGAGCAGTACTTC.

The table lists this clonotype with many counts. The J gene is TRBJ1-1, the V gene TRBV19, with a tentative D call TRBD1 (6 bases). The ends were cut back, 8 bases at V and 0 bases at J, with 19 bases in the middle. This CDR3 region has 16 residues. Germline CDR1 reads LNHDA; CDR2 reads SQIVND (reference sequence). The CDR3 loop is CASYPTGTVMNTEAFF. The DNA of the CDR3 is TGTGCCAGTTACCCTACAGGGACTGTTATGAACACTGAAGCTTTCTTT. Full variable domain (remainder filled in from reference TRBV19 and TRBJ1-1): DGGITQSPKYLFRKEGQNVTLSCEQNLNHDAMYWYRQDPGQGLRLIYYSQIVNDFQKGDIAEGYSVSREKKESFPLTVTSAQKNPTAFYLCASYPTGTVMNTEAFFGQGTRLTVV.

This clonotype came up many times. The chain combines TRBV7-9 with TRBJ2-1, with D possibly matching TRBD1 (6 bases). The CDR3 covers 14 residues. The germline V gene has CDR1 SEHNR and CDR2 FQNEAQ (reference sequence). V was cut by 5 bases and J by 8 bases, with 16 bases left in between. The chain's CDR3 is CASSLPNREDEQFF. CDR3 DNA: TGTGCCAGCAGCCTCCCCAACAGGGAAGATGAGCAGTTCTTC.

This clonotype came up many times. The genes are TRBV3-1 and TRBJ1-3, with D possibly being TRBD1 (5 bases). CDR1 LGHDT and CDR2 YNNKEL come from the germline V gene (reference sequence). V gave up 0 bases and J gave up 4 bases, with 10 bases separating them. This CDR3 has 15 residues. Here the CDR3 DNA reads TGTGCCAGCAGCCAAGATCTGGGACCGGGAAACACCATATATTTT. This encodes CASSQDLGPGNTIYF.

This clonotype has just one count. The chain joins TRBV28 to TRBJ2-5; a weak D match, TRBD2 (6 bases). Germline lookup yields CDR1 MDHEN and CDR2 SYDVKM. This CDR3 has 16 residues. Trimming removed 4 bases at V and 5 bases at J, with 20 bases between. CDR3 loop: CASSYSLGGYGETQYF. CDR3 nucleotides: TGTGCCAGCAGTTACTCCCTTGGGGGGTATGGGGAGACCCAGTACTTC.

This clonotype was seen ten or more times. This sequence joins TRBV27 and TRBJ1-6; D might be TRBD1 (6 bases). Trimming pared 6 bases from V and 5 bases from J, leaving 14 bases between. Looked up from germline, CDR1 is MNHEY and CDR2 is SMNVEV (reference sequence). This CDR3 contains 15 residues. The CDR3 DNA is TGTGCCAGCAGAACTACAGGGTCGAATAATTCACCCCTCCACTTT. It is translated as CASRTTGSNNSPLHF.